The 20 T cell receptor beta chains below all came from one sample that was sequenced in a study of tumor and adjacent non-tumor tissue in lung cancer. The template was RNA from unsorted bulk tissue. More than 3 cm separated this lung sample from the edge of the tumor. Three rounds of nested PCR, following a modified ARM-PCR protocol, produced the TCRbeta library. MiXCR, applied by TCRdb to the multiplex PCR reads, yields one record per CDR3 protein. The table records 90,000 to 100,000 distinct CDR3 sequences, 80% of them present only once. The sample consisted of distant non-tumor lung tissue. The receptors derive from a man in his sixties with small cell lung cancer.

As to this clonotype: This could be a read error, since a much larger clone is one nucleotide away. The chain joins TRBV21-1 to TRBJ2-7; the table's D gene call, TRBD1, was not cross checked with the DNA. TRBV21-1 is a pseudogene locus. The CDR3 is 18 amino acids. CDR3 bases: TGTGCCAGCAGCGACGGACAGGCGTCCTTACAGGACATCTACGAGCAGTACGTC. It translates to CASSDGQASLQDIYEQYV.

This clonotype was seen ten or more times. The V gene is TRBV5-1, the J gene TRBJ2-1, with TRBD1 as a possible D gene (5 bases). This CDR3 is built from 12 residues. Germline CDR1 is SGHRS and CDR2 is YFSETQ. V was trimmed by 3 bases and J by 10 bases, leaving 11 bases between them. The DNA of the CDR3 is TGCGCCAGCAGCTCCGGACCAGGGGAGCAGTTCTTC. Residues: CASSSGPGEQFF.

The V and J genes are TRBV6-5 and TRBJ2-1; maybe TRBD1 (6 bases). The germline CDR1 and CDR2 sequences are MNHEY and SVGAGI. The CDR3 sequence is 17 residues long. V lost 0 bases to trimming and J lost 8 bases, with 20 bases between them. Written as DNA, the CDR3 is TGTGCCAGCAGTTACTCGATCTGGGGACAAGCTGACTATGAGCAGTTCTTC. Translated, it gives CASSYSIWGQADYEQFF.

Details on this clonotype: A read error may be the cause here, since a much bigger clone is one base away. V is TRBV6-1 and J is TRBJ1-5, with TRBD1 identical over 9 bases. The CDR3 covers 15 residues. Germline loops: CDR1 MNHNS, CDR2 SASEGT. The CDR3 reads CTSMGTGRLNQPQHF. The CDR3 DNA is TGTACCAGCATGGGGACAGGGAGGTTGAATCAGCCCCAGCATTTT.

This clonotype was picked up one time. A read error may explain this, as a much larger clone is one base away. V gene TRBV5-1 combines with J gene TRBJ2-7; 8 bases match TRBD1. The CDR3 sequence is 15 residues long. The trim removed 1 base at V and 2 bases at J, leaving 5 bases unmatched. Germline V gene sequence: CDR1 SGHRS, CDR2 YFSETQ. CDR3 coding DNA: TGCGCCAGCAGCTTGACCGGGACAGGTACCTACGAGCAGTACTTC. Translation: CASSLTGTGTYEQYF.

Regarding this clonotype: A read error may produce the germline difference seen at one junction end. The chain employs TRBV6-1 and TRBJ2-5, with a possible D match to TRBD2 (5 bases). The CDR3 extends over 12 amino acids. From germline, CDR1 is MNHNS and CDR2 SASEGT. CDR3 sequence reads: CTRWRGQETQYF. For the CDR3, the DNA is TGTACCAGGTGGCGCGGGCAAGAGACCCAGTACTTC.

This rearrangement joins TRBV6-5 to TRBJ1-2; D unresolved. The germline V and J ends were trimmed by 5 bases and 4 bases, with 14 bases remaining between them. Per the germline V gene, CDR1 is MNHEY and CDR2 is SVGAGI. The length of the CDR3 is 14 residues. For the CDR3, the DNA is TGTGCCAGCAGTCTGACCGGGCCGTTCTATGGCTACACCTTC. This sequence encodes CASSLTGPFYGYTF.

This clonotype was recorded at least ten times. This chain connects TRBV4-2 to TRBJ2-3; D might be TRBD2 (6 bases). Trimming cost V 0 bases and J 9 bases, with 16 bases left between them. Germline values: CDR1 LGHNA, CDR2 YNFKEQ. CDR3 size: 15 residues. The CDR3 is CASSQDVNSGRTQYF. As DNA, the CDR3 is TGTGCCAGCAGCCAAGATGTTAATAGCGGCCGCACGCAGTATTTT.

The count of this clonotype is one. Since a much larger clone is just one base distant, this may be a read error. V usage is TRBV7-9 and J usage is TRBJ2-2; possible D gene TRBD2, 6 bases. Trimming removed 9 bases at V and 4 bases at J, with 21 bases between. The germline V gene encodes CDR1 SEHNR and CDR2 FQNEAQ (reference sequence). The CDR3 has 16 residues. For the CDR3, the DNA is TGTGCCAGGAGCCAAGGACTAAAAGCGGGCACCGGGGAGCTGTTTTTT. This sequence encodes CARSQGLKAGTGELFF.

About this clonotype: A read error may explain this, as a much larger clone is one base away. This chain uses TRBV7-8 with TRBJ2-7; D may be TRBD1 (6 bases). The CDR3 has 12 residues. Trimming removed 5 bases at V and 5 bases at J, with 10 bases between. Germline assignment: CDR1 SGHVS and CDR2 FQNEAQ. The CDR3 is CASSNNRDEQYF. CDR3 DNA: TGTGCCAGCAGCAATAACAGGGACGAGCAGTACTTC.

This chain joins TRBV7-9 and TRBJ2-7, with 7 bases lining up with TRBD1. The CDR3 contains 14 residues. Germline V gene data show CDR1 as SEHNR and CDR2 as FQNEAQ (reference sequence). The CDR3 loop is CASSLVDRATEQYV. CDR3 DNA sequence: TGTGCTAGCAGCTTAGTCGACAGGGCGACCGAGCAGTACGTC.

Only a few counts were recorded for this clonotype. It may be a read error: a sequence one base away is much more abundant. The chain has TRBV5-6 and TRBJ2-1, with D unclear. V lost 6 bases and J 5 bases, leaving 9 bases between the germline ends. From germline, CDR1 is SGHDT and CDR2 YYEEEE. This CDR3 has 12 amino acids. The CDR3 sequence: CASIFTHNEQFF. CDR3 coding DNA: TGTGCCAGCATCTTCACCCACAATGAGCAGTTCTTC.

With respect to this clonotype: This may be a read error: a much more frequent sequence differs by one nucleotide. V is TRBV10-2 and J is TRBJ2-3, with 14 bases matching TRBD2. This CDR3 region has 16 residues. Per the germline V gene, CDR1 is WSHSY and CDR2 is SAAADI. CDR3: CASSFTGLAGVGTQCF. CDR3 DNA sequence: TGCGCCAGCAGTTTTACGGGACTAGCGGGAGTGGGTACGCAGTGTTTT.

A note on this clonotype: Compared with germline, one end of the junction differs, possibly owing to a read error. The chain has TRBV12-3 or TRBV12-4 and TRBJ1-6; D gene uncertain. The CDR3 contains 12 residues. CDR3 loop: CASRLLDSPLHF. The CDR3 DNA is TGCGCCAGCAGGTTGTTGGATTCACCCCTCCACTTT.

As regards this clonotype: Mismatch with germline at one junction end may stem from a read error. This chain uses TRBV11-1 with TRBJ2-3; tentative D call: TRBD2 (6 bases). The CDR3 is made up of 14 amino acids. Germline CDR1 reads SGHAT; CDR2 reads FQDESV (reference sequence). The CDR3 region has the DNA TGTGCTAGCAGCTTACTTAGCGGCACAGATATACAGTATTTT. Its translation is CASSLLSGTDIQYF.

The chain couples TRBV6-1 to TRBJ2-3; tentative D call: TRBD1 (5 bases). Germline lookup yields CDR1 MNHNS and CDR2 SASEGT. CDR3 length: 18 amino acids. Trimming removed 7 bases from V and 11 bases from J, with 34 bases in between. This chain's CDR3 is CASNSLGAELLGSEQQYF. The CDR3 coding sequence is TGTGCCAGCAACTCCCTAGGGGCGGAACTCTTGGGCTCGGAACAGCAGTATTTT.

This clonotype occurred a few times. The chain employs TRBV4-1 and TRBJ2-2; a possible D gene is TRBD2 (7 bases). V was pared by 3 bases and J by 7 bases, with 21 bases between. Germline CDR1 and CDR2: MGHRA and YSYEKL. This CDR3 contains 17 residues. The CDR3, as DNA: TGCGCCAGCAGCCACCCCAACACGGGGGGCGTCGACGGGGAGCTGTTTTTT. Translating gives CASSHPNTGGVDGELFF.

This clonotype turned up a few times. Possible read error: a much larger clone is one base away. The chain employs TRBV28 and TRBJ1-2; a possible D gene is TRBD1 (5 bases). This CDR3 comprises 12 residues. Germline loops: CDR1 MDHEN, CDR2 SYDVKM. This chain's CDR3 is CANSWGLSGYTF. As DNA, the CDR3 is TGTGCCAACAGTTGGGGACTGAGTGGCTACACCTTC.

This clonotype was seen only a few times. This chain uses TRBV19 with TRBJ2-7, with a weak D call TRBD1 (6 bases). Germline CDR1 is LNHDA and CDR2 is SQIVND (reference sequence). Trimming removed 7 bases at V and 5 bases at J, with 9 bases between. The CDR3 loop spans 11 amino acids. The CDR3 coding sequence is TGTGCCAGTACAGGGGTGAACGAGCAGTACGTC. It yields the protein CASTGVNEQYV.

A word on this clonotype: The CDR3 does not end in the conserved phenylalanine or tryptophan, so this is likely a read error. The rearrangement links TRBV11-2 to TRBJ2-7; D is unclear. This CDR3 is 14 amino acids long. Germline-derived CDR1 and CDR2 are SGHAT and FQNNGV. Written as DNA, the CDR3 is TGTGTCAGCAGCTTAGAAGTCGGAGACTACGAGCAGTACCTC. This translates into CVSSLEVGDYEQYL.